The clone carrying this T cell receptor (delta chain) was counted a few times. This sample was included in a study of gamma-delta chains in newborns, infants, children. About the study: Microbial exposure reportedly drives polyclonal innate γδ T cell expansion after birth.

With 3 bases clipped from V and 0 bases from J, the junction kept 16 bases outside the gene matches. The CDR3 is 21 amino acids. Looked up from germline, CDR1 is GEAIGNYY and CDR2 is EKD. TCRdb re-called clones from the reads using CATT. The data hold nearly 5,500 delta-chain clones, with roughly 20% observed a single time. The J gene is TRDJ3, the V gene TRDV2, with TRDD3 matching over 7 bases. Sequenced: blood. The TCR originated in a child who was a newborn, infant or young child, either healthy, febrile or measles-vaccinated (not recorded which). For the CDR3, the DNA is TGTGCCTGTGACTCTGCGATGAGTGGGGGACTCCCCTCCTGGGACACCCGACAGATGTTTTTC. Translated, it gives CACDSAMSGGLPSWDTRQMFF.